The next 24 T cell receptor beta chains were all read from a single sample in a study of shared clonotypes between healthy human individuals. Method: immunoSEQ multiplex PCR; TCRdb's copy keeps in-frame clones and lacks some. The sample includes under 2,500,000 clones, nearly 97% of them seen just once. Sequencing used naive CD4+ T cells sorted from blood. The subset here: CD45RA+ positively selected. These receptor sequences come from a man younger than 30 in good health.

V gene TRBV5-1 combines with J gene TRBJ2-2, with unresolved D. Trimming shortened V by 5 bases and J by 2 bases, and 7 bases separated the two germline ends. Per germline, CDR1 SGHRS and CDR2 YFSETQ. The CDR3 length is 13 residues. For the CDR3, the DNA is TGCGCCAGCAGAGCAGACAACACCGGGGAGCTGTTTTTT. It yields the protein CASRADNTGELFF. The full variable domain, rest sourced from reference TRBV5-1 and TRBJ2-2, is KAGVTQTPRYLIKTRGQQVTLSCSPISGHRSVSWYQQTPGQGLQFLFEYFSETQRNKGNFPGRFSGRQFSNSRSEMNVSTLELGDSALYLCASRADNTGELFFGEGSRLTVL.

This chain links TRBV5-1 with TRBJ2-1; 10 bases fit TRBD2. The CDR3 is 15 residues long. Per the germline V gene, CDR1 is SGHRS and CDR2 is YFSETQ. The trim removed 0 bases at V and 9 bases at J, leaving 6 bases unmatched. The DNA for the CDR3 is TGCGCCAGCAGCTTGGGAAGCGGGACTAGCGTTGAGCAGTTCTTC. It encodes CASSLGSGTSVEQFF. Filled out from reference TRBV5-1 and TRBJ2-1, the complete variable domain reads KAGVTQTPRYLIKTRGQQVTLSCSPISGHRSVSWYQQTPGQGLQFLFEYFSETQRNKGNFPGRFSGRQFSNSRSEMNVSTLELGDSALYLCASSLGSGTSVEQFFGPGTRLTVL.

The chain has TRBV6-5 and TRBJ1-1; D perhaps matches TRBD1 (6 bases). V lost 6 bases and J 5 bases, leaving 16 bases between the germline ends. The CDR3 is 14 amino acids. Germline V lookup: CDR1 MNHEY, CDR2 SVGAGI. The CDR3 bases are TGTGCCAGCAGCCTGACAGGTCGTCAGACTGAAGCTTTCTTT. It specifies CASSLTGRQTEAFF.

The CDR3 bases are TGCAGCGTTGATGGGGGCAATGAGCAGTTCTTC. This translates into CSVDGGNEQFF. The V call is TRBV29-1, the J call TRBJ2-1; D possibly matches TRBD1 or TRBD2 (5 bases each). The germline CDR1 and CDR2 sequences are SQVTM and ANQGSEA. Trimming shortened V by 3 bases and J by 6 bases, and 6 bases separated the two germline ends. The CDR3 covers 11 residues.

The V gene is TRBV30, the J gene TRBJ1-3; 10 bases are shared with TRBD1. With V trimmed by 3 bases and J by 2 bases, 7 bases remained unmatched. Germline loops: CDR1 GTSNPN, CDR2 SVGIG (reference sequence). The CDR3 consists of 16 residues. CDR3 amino acids: CAWSKPGQGTGNTIYF. The CDR3 bases are TGTGCCTGGAGCAAACCGGGACAGGGGACTGGAAACACCATATATTTT.

Of note for this clone: Other DNA sequences in the same sample also yield this CDR3. V gene TRBV6-1 combines with J gene TRBJ1-5, with D possibly being TRBD1 (6 bases). With 4 bases removed from V and 5 bases from J, the gap between germline ends came to 9 bases. CDR1 is MNHNS, CDR2 SASEGT, per germline. This CDR3 is 13 amino acids long. Here the CDR3 DNA reads TGTGCCAGCAGTGGCGGACAGTATCAGCCCCAGCATTTT. This sequence encodes CASSGGQYQPQHF.

The chain uses TRBV7-3 and TRBJ1-1; D uncertain. Germline V gives CDR1 SGHTA, CDR2 FQGTGA. This CDR3 is 13 amino acids long. V lost 5 bases and J lost 5, with 12 bases in between. The CDR3 is CASSPSYGTEAFF. In DNA form, the CDR3 reads TGTGCCAGCAGCCCTAGTTACGGAACTGAAGCTTTCTTT. The variable domain in full, completed from reference TRBV7-3 and TRBJ1-1, reads GAGVSQTPSNKVTEKGKYVELRCDPISGHTALYWYRQSLGQGPEFLIYFQGTGAADDSGLPNDRFFAVRPEGSVSTLKIQRTERGDSAVYLCASSPSYGTEAFFGQGTRLTVV.

The chain carries TRBV10-3 and TRBJ2-2, with D possibly TRBD2 on 6 matching bases. V was pared by 5 bases and J by 2 bases, with 21 bases between. Germline V gives CDR1 ENHRY, CDR2 SYGVKD. The CDR3 spans 18 residues. Here the CDR3 DNA reads TGTGCCATCAGTAAAGTCGGGGGAAAAGGGATTAACACCGGGGAGCTGTTTTTT. This gives the protein CAISKVGGKGINTGELFF.

Remarks on this clone: This sample also contains other DNA sequences that code for the same CDR3. The CDR3 nucleotides are TGTGCCAGCAGTTTTCGGGGGGAGACCCAGTACTTC. Translated, it gives CASSFRGETQYF. V gene TRBV27 combines with J gene TRBJ2-5, with D perhaps matching TRBD2 (6 bases). Germline-derived CDR1 and CDR2 are MNHEY and SMNVEV (reference sequence). The CDR3 spans 12 residues. V was cut by 3 bases and J by 5 bases, with 7 bases left in between.

This rearrangement joins TRBV11-2 to TRBJ2-5; the D gene is possibly TRBD1 (6 bases). V dropped 4 bases and J dropped 3 bases, with 18 bases sitting between them. The CDR3 sequence is 16 residues long. CDR1 is SGHAT, CDR2 FQNNGV, per germline. The CDR3: CASSSLPGAAKETQYF. The CDR3 coding sequence is TGTGCCAGCAGCTCCCTTCCAGGGGCCGCAAAAGAGACCCAGTACTTC.

V and J are TRBV5-8 and TRBJ1-1; D remains ambiguous. The length of the CDR3 is 13 residues. V was cut by 3 bases and J by 4 bases, with 10 bases left in between. The germline gives CDR1 SGHTS, CDR2 YDEGEE. The CDR3 nucleotides are TGTGCCAGCAGCTCATTCTTGGGCACTGAAGCTTTCTTT. This gives the protein CASSSFLGTEAFF.

This chain joins TRBV5-4 and TRBJ2-3, with 14 bases fitting TRBD2. V lost 3 bases to trimming and J lost 2 bases; unmatched junction nucleotides: 8. Germline-derived CDR1 and CDR2 are SGHNT and YYREEE (reference sequence). The CDR3 sequence is 18 residues long. Written as DNA, the CDR3 is TGTGCCAGCAGCTCGCCGACTAGCGGGAGGGCAGTCACAGATACGCAGTATTTT. It encodes CASSSPTSGRAVTDTQYF.

This clone was observed a handful of times. The sample holds other DNA sequences that translate to the same CDR3. V gene TRBV5-1 combines with J gene TRBJ1-2; D is possibly TRBD1 (5 bases). Trimming took off 0 bases at V and 6 bases at J, with 9 bases between the two ends. Germline CDR1 SGHRS, CDR2 YFSETQ. The CDR3 spans 13 residues. CDR3 sequence: CASSLGQGDGYTF. The DNA for the CDR3 is TGCGCCAGCAGCTTGGGCCAGGGAGATGGCTACACCTTC.

This sequence joins TRBV11-2 and TRBJ1-3; no reliable D call. The germline V gene has CDR1 SGHAT and CDR2 FQNNGV. The germline V and J ends were trimmed by 5 bases and 4 bases, with 6 bases remaining between them. This CDR3 contains 12 residues. In DNA, the CDR3 is TGTGCCAGCAGCCCGGCCGGAAACACCATATATTTT. This encodes CASSPAGNTIYF.

V usage is TRBV4-1 and J usage is TRBJ2-7; perhaps D is TRBD1 or TRBD2 (5 bases each). CDR3 length: 17 amino acids. Germline CDR1 and CDR2: MGHRA and YSYEKL. V was clipped by 1 base and J by 5 bases, with 21 bases between them. CDR3 protein: CASSQALSVRGVNEQYF. The CDR3 DNA follows: TGCGCCAGCAGCCAAGCTCTAAGCGTGAGGGGAGTCAACGAGCAGTACTTC.

The chain combines TRBV7-2 with TRBJ2-4; TRBD2 aligns across 8 bases. CDR3 length: 13 residues. The germline CDR1 and CDR2 sequences are SGHTA and FQGNSA. V dropped 6 bases and J dropped 13; count of bases not matched to a gene: 11. The chain's CDR3 is CASSPGLARKQYF. For the CDR3, the DNA is TGTGCCAGCAGTCCTGGACTAGCCCGAAAGCAGTACTTC.

The V and J genes are TRBV2 and TRBJ1-6; 7 nucleotides line up with TRBD1. The CDR3 runs to 12 residues. Germline CDR1 is SNHLY and CDR2 is FYNNEI. V shed 8 bases, J shed 13 bases, and the junction held 8 bases outside the gene matches. CDR3: CASGQDRAPLHF. CDR3 bases: TGTGCCAGCGGCCAAGACAGGGCCCCCCTCCACTTT.

The chain links TRBV6-5 to TRBJ1-5; D unclear. The CDR3 length is 14 residues. The V end was cut by 3 bases, the J end by 6 bases, with 12 bases between. Germline V gene lookup returns CDR1 MNHEY and CDR2 SVGAGI. The CDR3 DNA follows: TGTGCCAGCAGTTATTCAAGGACTGTTCAGCCCCAGCATTTT. It codes for CASSYSRTVQPQHF.

This chain uses TRBV7-9 with TRBJ2-5, with 7 bases matching TRBD1. CDR1 and CDR2 (germline): SEHNR, FQNEAQ (reference sequence). The CDR3 totals 14 residues. V trimming: 5 bases; J trimming: 3 bases; junction bases outside the gene matches: 6. CDR3 coding DNA: TGTGCCAGCAGCCGTGACAGGGTGAAAGAGACCCAGTACTTC. Its protein is CASSRDRVKETQYF. Variable domain in full (rest from reference TRBV7-9 and TRBJ2-5): DTGVSQNPRHKITKRGQNVTFRCDPISEHNRLYWYRQTLGQGPEFLTYFQNEAQLEKSRLLSDRFSAERPKGSFSTLEIQRTEQGDSAMYLCASSRDRVKETQYFGPGTRLLVL.

This rearrangement joins TRBV5-1 to TRBJ2-1, with 11 bases identical to TRBD1. V was pared by 2 bases and J by 8 bases, with 3 bases of the junction left unmatched. This CDR3 region has 14 residues. Germline values: CDR1 SGHRS, CDR2 YFSETQ. CDR3 sequence (DNA): TGCGCCAGCAGCTTAGGACAGGGGGCCGATGAGCAGTTCTTC. This sequence encodes CASSLGQGADEQFF.

The chain uses TRBV9 and TRBJ1-4; the D is unclear. The germline V gene encodes CDR1 SGDLS and CDR2 YYNGEE. The length of the CDR3 is 16 residues. V gave up 0 bases and J gave up 0 bases, with 9 bases separating them. The CDR3 spells CASSVDGSATNEKLFF. Written as DNA, the CDR3 is TGTGCCAGCAGCGTAGATGGGAGCGCAACTAATGAAAAACTGTTTTTT.

This chain uses TRBV10-1 with TRBJ2-7, with a weak D call TRBD2 (5 bases). This CDR3 is built from 13 residues. V was clipped by 5 bases and J by 0 bases, with 8 bases between them. Germline V gives CDR1 WNHNN, CDR2 SYGVQD (reference sequence). The CDR3 loop is CASSPAVSYEQYF. CDR3 coding DNA: TGCGCCAGCAGTCCAGCGGTCTCCTACGAGCAGTACTTC.

The genes are TRBV10-1 and TRBJ1-2; D gene unclear. Germline V gene data show CDR1 as WNHNN and CDR2 as SYGVQD (reference sequence). This CDR3 contains 14 residues. Trimming cost V 3 bases and J 4 bases, with 12 bases left between them. The CDR3 sequence: CASSDRFIPYGYTF. CDR3 bases: TGCGCCAGCAGTGACAGGTTCATCCCCTATGGCTACACCTTC.

The V call is TRBV2, the J call TRBJ1-4; D gene unclear. The CDR3 contains 15 residues. Germline CDR1 and CDR2: SNHLY and FYNNEI. The V and J ends lost 10 bases and 0 bases respectively, with 15 bases between them. The CDR3 is CATGGVGSTNEKLFF. As DNA, the CDR3 is TGTGCCACGGGAGGAGTAGGTTCAACTAATGAAAAACTGTTTTTT.